This T cell receptor beta chain was retrieved from a study of CD8 T cells in Susac syndrome. Germline V lookup: CDR1 SGHTA, CDR2 FQGNSA. Trimming took off 0 bases at V and 4 bases at J, with 21 bases between the two ends. This CDR3 has 18 residues. TCR beta sequences were obtained from blood CD8+ and CD4+ T cells. Patients with stable or active relapsing-remitting disease, all of them treatment-naive, made up the multiple sclerosis controls. With random hexamers, 0.5 to 1 ug RNA was reverse transcribed. The authors amplified TCR beta CDR3 across 54 Vbeta and 13 Jbeta using immunoSEQ multiplex PCR. TCRdb itself ran the immunoSEQ multiplex PCR reads through MiXCR, one entry per CDR3 protein. Among some 300,000 distinct CDR3 sequences listed, over 75% were seen once.

Sequencing input: CD8+ T cells from PBMCs. The origin of this receptor is a human donor with multiple sclerosis. The gene calls are TRBV7-2 and TRBJ1-1, with D unresolved. CDR3 nucleotide sequence: TGTGCCAGCAGCTTAGCTGGGATCATAGGGTACGGCTTCACTGAAGCTTTCTTT. This sequence encodes CASSLAGIIGYGFTEAFF. Looking up the rest from reference TRBV7-2 and TRBJ1-1 gives the full variable domain: GAGVSQSPSNKVTEKGKDVELRCDPISGHTALYWYRQSLGQGLEFLIYFQGNSAPDKSGLPSDRFSAERTGGSVSTLTIQRTQQEDSAVYLCASSLAGIIGYGFTEAFFGQGTRLTVV.